This T cell receptor (beta chain) was recorded in a study of T cells after yellow fever vaccination. TCRdb itself ran the 5' RACE reads through MiXCR, one entry per CDR3 protein. Of 360,000 or so distinct CDR3 sequences in the sample, approximately 10% were seen once. CDR3 size: 15 residues. V lost 6 bases to trimming and J lost 6 bases; unmatched junction nucleotides: 14. Per the germline V gene, CDR1 is SQVTM and CDR2 is ANQGSEA. This clonotype was detected many times. The sequence was collected from a man aged 18 to 29 who received the YFV17D yellow fever vaccine. The sample was PBMCs, taken on the day of the first yellow fever vaccination. The chain is built from TRBV29-1 and TRBJ1-1; 9 nucleotides line up with TRBD1. DNA of the CDR3: TGCAGCGTCCAACCTTCGACAGGGGGAAACGCTGAAGCTTTCTTT. This gives the protein CSVQPSTGGNAEAFF.